This TCR beta chain comes out of a study of identical twins. Germline V CDR1 and CDR2: ENHRY, SYGVKD. V shed 2 bases and J 1 base; nucleotides not matched to a gene: 2. This CDR3 has 17 residues. This clonotype was recorded many times. In TCRdb, the 5' RACE reads were re-called with MiXCR into one record per CDR3 protein. The sample contains about 530,000 distinct CDR3 sequences, roughly 15% of which appear only once. Separately, the same data were catalogued under a study of yellow fever vaccine responses in identical twins.

The sequence was obtained from a woman aged 18-29 years in good health. Sequencing input: CD4+ T cells sorted from blood. J is TRBJ2-1 and V is TRBV10-3; 13 positions agree with TRBD2. Here the CDR3 DNA reads TGTGCCATCAGTGAGAGGACTAGCGGGAGATCCTACAATGAGCAGTTCTTC. This encodes CAISERTSGRSYNEQFF.